The 11 T cell receptor beta chains given below trace back to one sample, sequenced in a study of blood T cell repertoires in COVID-19. Repertoires were generated with immunoSEQ multiplex PCR, while TCRdb's copy carries only in-frame clones and drops some. The data show 75,000 or so clones, almost 85% seen once. The sequencing input was peripheral blood. The receptors were sampled from a man in his 60s with acute or convalescent COVID-19.

Only one count was recorded for this clone. This chain joins TRBV7-2 and TRBJ2-7; 7 nucleotides agree with TRBD2. CDR3 size: 15 residues. Germline CDR1 is SGHTA and CDR2 is FQGNSA. Trimming took 6 bases from V and 0 from J; bases not matched to a gene: 8. CDR3 nucleotides: TGTGCCAGCAGGGGGGGGGACGGGAGCTCCTACGAGCAGTACTTC. Translation gives CASRGGDGSSYEQYF.

This clone turned up a few times. The chain uses TRBV9 and TRBJ1-5; TRBD1 matches at 9 bases. The CDR3 runs 15 residues. With V trimmed by 0 bases and J by 4 bases, 2 bases remained unmatched. CDR1 is SGDLS, CDR2 YYNGEE, per germline. CDR3 nucleotides: TGTGCCAGCAGCGTAGGTGGGACAGGGAATCAGCCCCAGCATTTT. Translating it yields CASSVGGTGNQPQHF.

V and J are TRBV5-6 and TRBJ2-1, with D perhaps matching TRBD1 (5 bases). The CDR3 totals 15 residues. From germline, CDR1 is SGHDT and CDR2 YYEEEE. V was shortened by 0 bases and J by 8 bases, with 15 bases between the two germline ends. This CDR3 reads CASSLVRPGIYEQFF. The CDR3 region has the DNA TGTGCCAGCAGCTTGGTTCGGCCAGGGATCTATGAGCAGTTCTTC. The full variable domain, its missing parts supplied by reference TRBV5-6 and TRBJ2-1, is DAGVTQSPTHLIKTRGQQVTLRCSPKSGHDTVSWYQQALGQGPQFIFQYYEEEERQRGNFPDRFSGHQFPNYSSELNVNALLLGDSALYLCASSLVRPGIYEQFFGPGTRLTVL.

The chain links TRBV4-3 to TRBJ2-3; maybe TRBD2 (5 bases). The CDR3 sequence is 15 residues long. Trimming left V 0 bases short and J 0 bases short, with 7 bases between. Per the germline V gene, CDR1 is LGHNA and CDR2 is YSLEER. The chain's CDR3 is CASSQDGGSTDTQYF. In DNA form, the CDR3 reads TGCGCCAGCAGCCAAGACGGCGGGAGCACAGATACGCAGTATTTT.

The rearrangement links TRBV14 to TRBJ2-5, with D possibly matching TRBD1 (6 bases). Germline CDR1 reads SGHDN; CDR2 reads FVKESK. V was shortened by 4 bases and J by 7 bases, with 16 bases between the two germline ends. This CDR3 contains 14 residues. In nucleotides, the CDR3 is TGTGCCAGCAGCCCCGCCGGGCAGACAGGGACCCAGTACTTC. Its translation: CASSPAGQTGTQYF.

This clone came up a few times. The chain employs TRBV4-3 and TRBJ2-2; TRBD1 matches 7 bases. The V segment lost 0 bases and the J segment 5 bases; nucleotides outside the gene matches: 6. CDR1 and CDR2 (germline): LGHNA, YSLEER. The length of the CDR3 is 16 residues. The CDR3 loop reads CASSQDRGGRTGELFF. CDR3 DNA sequence: TGCGCCAGCAGCCAAGATAGAGGGGGCCGGACCGGGGAGCTGTTTTTT.

The gene calls are TRBV30 and TRBJ1-6; 7 nucleotides line up with TRBD1. The germline V gene encodes CDR1 GTSNPN and CDR2 SVGIG (reference sequence). Trimming at V came to 2 bases and at J to 7 bases, leaving 8 bases not matched to a gene. CDR3 size: 15 residues. The CDR3: CAWSLPGQFNSPLHF. The CDR3 nucleotides are TGTGCCTGGAGTCTCCCGGGACAGTTCAATTCACCCCTCCACTTT. The variable domain in full, with the rest retrieved from reference TRBV30 and TRBJ1-6, is SQTIHQWPATLVQPVGSPLSLECTVEGTSNPNLYWYRQAAGRGLQLLFYSVGIGQISSEVPQNLSASRPQDRQFILSSKKLLLSDSGFYLCAWSLPGQFNSPLHFGNGTRLTVT.

The J gene is TRBJ2-3, the V gene TRBV6-2 or TRBV6-3; D is perhaps TRBD1 (5 bases). The CDR3 has 16 amino acids. The germline V and J ends were trimmed by 6 bases and 1 base, with 17 bases remaining between them. Germline V gene lookup returns CDR1 MNHEY and CDR2 SVGEGT. The CDR3 DNA reads TGTGCCAGCAGCCCGCCCCTGCGGACACGCACAGATACGCAGTATTTT. Residues: CASSPPLRTRTDTQYF.

The J gene is TRBJ1-1, the V gene TRBV11-2, with D possibly being TRBD1 (6 bases). Germline CDR1 SGHAT, CDR2 FQNNGV. The CDR3 has 13 residues. Trimming removed 1 base from V and 4 bases from J, with 7 bases in between. The CDR3 DNA sequence: TGTGCCAGCAGCTTAGTGGGGGCCACTGAAGCTTTCTTT. Its translation: CASSLVGATEAFF.

The chain employs TRBV25-1 and TRBJ1-1; the D gene is possibly TRBD1 (6 bases). The CDR3 runs 13 residues. Germline V lookup: CDR1 MGHDK, CDR2 SYGVNS. The V and J ends lost 0 bases and 8 bases respectively, with 10 bases between them. The CDR3 loop is CASSEYLTGEAFF. Here the CDR3 DNA reads TGTGCCAGCAGTGAATACTTAACAGGGGAAGCTTTCTTT.

This clone has only one observation. The V gene is TRBV15, the J gene TRBJ2-7; D is unclear. The V end lost 5 bases, the J end lost 4 bases, and 12 bases lay between the germline ends. The CDR3 has 13 residues. The V gene's germline CDR1 is LNHNV and CDR2 YYDKDF (reference sequence). The CDR3 DNA reads TGTGCCACCAGCTTAGGTGAGCGATACGAGCAGTACTTC. Translating gives CATSLGERYEQYF.